This section outlines one T cell receptor beta chain sequence together with its context. The data derive from a study of blood T cell repertoires in COVID-19. Whole-study context: PBMCs, B-cell-depleted T cells, or T cells provided the cDNA or gDNA that made up the material.

All enrollees were about 18 to 100 years old and from 20 to 25 US areas. The CDR3 sequence is 12 residues long. CDR1 and CDR2 from the germline V gene are LNHDA and SQIVND (reference sequence). V lost 4 bases and J lost 5, with 8 bases in between. Methods used by the authors: Amplification with reference gene primers provided the estimates of nucleated cell counts. The table came from immunoSEQ multiplex PCR; TCRdb's copy has only in-frame clones and leaves some out. From that table come the V and J calls and clone size; the DNA was used to work out D and trimming. The sample shows about 220,000 clones, 70% to 85% of them seen only once.

The chain employs TRBV19 and TRBJ2-5; D perhaps matches TRBD1 (6 bases). The TCR originated in a woman aged 60-70 years who had recovered from COVID-19. Sample: PBMCs or T cells enriched from blood (not recorded which). For the CDR3, the DNA is TGTGCCAGTAGTACCACAGGGGAGACCCAGTACTTC. This sequence encodes CASSTTGETQYF.